The 15 T cell receptor beta chains listed next were all sequenced from one sample in a study of T cell responses to AZD1222 COVID-19 vaccine. The assay was immunoSEQ multiplex PCR, and TCRdb's table has in-frame clones only and misses some. There are 200,000 or so clones in the sample; roughly 92% occur only once, and 0.9% to 1.1% lies in the top ten. This specimen consisted of peripheral blood, obtained 28 days after the second AZD1222 dose. These receptors all stem from an adult who received the AZD1222 COVID-19 vaccine.

This clone occurred once. The chain employs TRBV7-9 and TRBJ2-7, with D unresolved. Trimming shortened V by 4 bases and J by 4 bases, and 5 bases separated the two germline ends. CDR3 size: 11 residues. Germline CDR1 SEHNR, CDR2 FQNEAQ (reference sequence). CDR3 residues: CASSSIYEQYF. The CDR3 DNA is TGTGCCAGCAGCTCAATTTACGAGCAGTACTTC.

The rearrangement links TRBV4-3 to TRBJ1-1; tentatively, D is TRBD1 (5 bases). This CDR3 is 15 amino acids long. Germline values: CDR1 LGHNA, CDR2 YSLEER. V was cut by 1 base and J by 5 bases, with 14 bases left in between. CDR3 sequence reads: CASSQGGVGGTEAFF. The CDR3 coding sequence is TGCGCCAGCAGCCAAGGGGGGGTCGGAGGGACTGAAGCTTTCTTT.

The V and J genes are TRBV18 and TRBJ2-7; D may be TRBD2 (6 bases). The V and J ends lost 2 bases and 2 bases respectively, with 13 bases between them. CDR1 and CDR2 (germline): KGHSH, LQKENI. The CDR3 totals 15 residues. CDR3 sequence (DNA): TGTGCCAGCTCACCATTAGCGGACCCCCCCTACGAGCAGTACTTC. Its protein is CASSPLADPPYEQYF.

CDR3: CASSLGGNEGYGSQHF. CDR3 DNA: TGCGCCAGCAGCTTGGGGGGGAACGAGGGTTACGGCTCCCAGCATTTT. The chain carries TRBV5-1 and TRBJ1-5; a possible D gene is TRBD1 (5 bases). Germline values: CDR1 SGHRS, CDR2 YFSETQ. The CDR3 sequence is 16 residues long. V lost 0 bases and J lost 11, with 21 bases in between.

The genes are TRBV19 and TRBJ1-4, with 7 bases identical to TRBD1. CDR3 length: 16 amino acids. Per germline, CDR1 LNHDA and CDR2 SQIVND (reference sequence). V trimming: 7 bases; J trimming: 8 bases; junction bases outside the gene matches: 16. DNA for the CDR3: TGTGCCAGTACCACTGACAGGGCCCACTCTCTGGAAAAACTGTTTTTT. This translates into CASTTDRAHSLEKLFF.

The CDR3 region has the DNA TGTGCCAGCAGTTGGGGGCAGAACGAGCAGTACTTC. Amino acid sequence: CASSWGQNEQYF. The V call is TRBV12-3 or TRBV12-4, the J call TRBJ2-7, with a possible D match to TRBD1 (6 bases). The CDR3 consists of 12 residues. Trimming cost V 4 bases and J 5 bases, with 9 bases left between them.

A few counts support this clone. The chain carries TRBV6-4 and TRBJ2-5, with 14 positions matching TRBD2. The CDR3 covers 15 residues. The germline CDR1 and CDR2 sequences are MRHNA and SNTAGT. Trimming took 3 bases from V and 4 from J; bases not matched to a gene: 1. The CDR3 here is CASSEGTSGGETQYF. Written as DNA, the CDR3 is TGTGCCAGCAGTGAAGGGACTAGCGGGGGAGAGACCCAGTACTTC.

The chain uses TRBV6-2 or TRBV6-3 and TRBJ1-5, with D unresolved. The V gene's germline CDR1 is MNHEY and CDR2 SVGEGT. The CDR3 has 14 residues. Trimming left V 0 bases short and J 4 bases short, with 7 bases between. This chain's CDR3 is CASSYSSENQPQHF. CDR3 sequence (DNA): TGTGCCAGCAGTTACTCCAGTGAAAATCAGCCCCAGCATTTT.

The chain recombines TRBV28 with TRBJ1-3, with D unclear. V lost 3 bases, J lost 0 bases, and 3 bases lay in between. The CDR3 totals 13 residues. Germline V gives CDR1 MDHEN, CDR2 SYDVKM. The CDR3 spells CASSFFSGNTIYF. The DNA for the CDR3 is TGTGCCAGCAGTTTCTTCTCTGGAAACACCATATATTTT.

The chain recombines TRBV27 with TRBJ2-7, with D maybe TRBD1 (5 bases). CDR1 is MNHEY, CDR2 SMNVEV, per germline (reference sequence). Trimming took off 2 bases at V and 4 bases at J, with 12 bases between the two ends. The CDR3 runs 14 residues. CDR3 bases: TGTGCCAGCAGTTTAAACAGGTTTGGGTACGAGCAGTACTTC. It codes for CASSLNRFGYEQYF.

The rearrangement links TRBV21-1 to TRBJ2-5; the D call of TRBD2 is as the table states it, not checked on the DNA. TRBV21-1 is given as a pseudogene. The CDR3 contains 16 residues. The CDR3 reads CASSNGGGGLQETQYF. The CDR3 DNA reads TGTGCCAGCAGCAACGGAGGAGGGGGACTACAAGAGACCCAGTACTTC.

The V and J genes are TRBV5-5 and TRBJ1-5, with TRBD1 as a possible D gene (5 bases). This CDR3 is 15 amino acids long. V was pared by 4 bases and J by 2 bases, with 13 bases between. The germline V gene has CDR1 SGHKS and CDR2 YYEKEE (reference sequence). The CDR3 loop is CASSRAGGGNQPQHF. The CDR3, as DNA: TGTGCCAGCAGCCGGGCGGGGGGAGGCAATCAGCCCCAGCATTTT.

The chain is built from TRBV5-1 and TRBJ1-1, with D possibly matching TRBD1 (5 bases). The CDR3 is 12 residues long. Trimming cost V 0 bases and J 10 bases, with 10 bases left between them. Germline CDR1 SGHRS, CDR2 YFSETQ. The CDR3: CASSLGMGGAFF. The CDR3 DNA reads as TGCGCCAGCAGCTTGGGCATGGGGGGAGCTTTCTTT.

The chain employs TRBV7-9 and TRBJ1-5; D might be TRBD1 (6 bases). This CDR3 region has 15 residues. Trimming stripped 6 bases from V and 3 bases from J, with 15 bases between. Germline V gene data show CDR1 as SEHNR and CDR2 as FQNEAQ (reference sequence). The CDR3 bases are TGTGCCAGCAGTTCCGGGACAACTTTCAATCAGCCCCAGCATTTT. This gives the protein CASSSGTTFNQPQHF. The variable domain in full, completed from reference TRBV7-9 and TRBJ1-5, reads DTGVSQNPRHKITKRGQNVTFRCDPISEHNRLYWYRQTLGQGPEFLTYFQNEAQLEKSRLLSDRFSAERPKGSFSTLEIQRTEQGDSAMYLCASSSGTTFNQPQHFGDGTRLSIL.

The chain recombines TRBV27 with TRBJ1-1, with a possible D match to TRBD1 (5 bases). Germline V gene lookup returns CDR1 MNHEY and CDR2 SMNVEV (reference sequence). The CDR3 is made up of 16 amino acids. V lost 7 bases, J lost 6 bases, and 24 bases lay in between. The CDR3 loop is CASTPVIRGSRAEAFF. The CDR3 bases are TGTGCCAGCACCCCGGTAATCCGGGGCTCTAGGGCTGAAGCTTTCTTT.